A selection of T cell receptor beta chains follows, all from one sample in a study of shared clonotypes between healthy human individuals. This table comes from immunoSEQ multiplex PCR, and its TCRdb copy is limited to in-frame clones, with some not included. The table includes 1.6 million or so clones, roughly 96% detected once. Material: naive CD4+ T cells sorted from blood. All receptors derive from a young man in good health. Both conserved end residues are trimmed from each CDR3.

j_call v_call cdr3_aa
TRBJ2-7 TRBV7-9 ASSPLDYEQY
TRBJ2-1 TRBV5-8 ASSLELAGFNEQF
TRBJ2-1 TRBV5-5 ASKILAGTRDEQF
TRBJ1-3 TRBV9 ASSVGGRSSGNTIY
TRBJ2-1 TRBV14 ASSHPGPNSYNEQF
TRBJ2-1 TRBV2 ASSVRLAVNNEQF
TRBJ2-2 TRBV7-3 ASSLTPGGGTGELF
TRBJ1-3 TRBV18 ASSPPTGSSGNTIY
TRBJ2-2 TRBV6-5 ASSRVGELF
TRBJ2-3 TRBV9 ASSVDSNPSTDTQY
TRBJ1-4 TRBV5-6 ASSLGARVGEKLF
TRBJ2-3 TRBV11-2 ASSFSEGTDTQY
TRBJ2-7 TRBV7-2 ASSSPMGLQY
TRBJ2-7 TRBV2 ASSERQGVPYEQY
TRBJ1-1 TRBV11-2 ASSLILNTEAF
TRBJ1-2 TRBV4-1 ASSPGGARNYGYT
TRBJ1-1 TRBV5-4 ASSFGGNTEAF
TRBJ2-7 TRBV5-1 ASSFPSDSYEQY
TRBJ2-7 TRBV5-6 ASRSGLAGFELY
TRBJ1-5 TRBV19 ATTGQGFSQPQH
TRBJ2-7 TRBV5-1 ASSAGTASSYEQY
TRBJ1-2 TRBV6-4 ASSDQSSGRYT
TRBJ2-7 TRBV7-3 ASSPRVSYEQY
TRBJ2-2 TRBV19 ASSIEGLAGGWTGELF
TRBJ2-1 TRBV6-5 ASRRDRGTHNEQF
TRBJ1-5 TRBV9 ASSRAGANQPQH
TRBJ2-3 TRBV19 ASSIGSGGGSTDTQY
TRBJ1-3 TRBV30 AWSVPRPGGAGGNTIY
TRBJ2-1 TRBV7-9 ASSLVQSGGHEQF
TRBJ2-2 TRBV5-1 ASNDITGAGELF
TRBJ2-1 TRBV5-5 ASSFPGQWLNEQF
TRBJ2-2 TRBV18 AGLTGQQTNTGELF
TRBJ2-1 TRBV6-6 ASRPGHLNEQF
TRBJ1-1 TRBV7-9 ASSLRSDPNTEAF
TRBJ2-1 TRBV28 ASSSIGGAGGGWNEQF
TRBJ1-2 TRBV28 ASSFPGTGDYGYT
TRBJ2-7 TRBV5-1 ASSLASAGASGNYEQY
TRBJ1-1 TRBV5-4 ASSSWGRETEAF
TRBJ1-1 TRBV25-1 ASSGGQVWNTEAF
TRBJ2-1 TRBV7-2 ASSLELAGASSYNEQF
TRBJ2-1 TRBV30 AWTSGTGEQF
TRBJ1-5 TRBV28 ASSLPLRDSNQPQH
TRBJ2-2 TRBV5-5 ASSSDGSNTGELF
TRBJ2-5 TRBV9 ASSDISGRMGETQY
TRBJ2-2 TRBV18 ASSQRGLAGVNTGELF